This T cell receptor (beta chain) was identified in a study of blood T cell repertoires in COVID-19. Study-level background: Acute-phase and convalescent COVID-19 samples originated in the United States, Italy and Spain. T cells, B-cell-depleted T cells, or PBMCs supplied cDNA or gDNA.

Per the study methods: The authors estimated nucleated cell counts from reference gene primer amplification. Profiled with immunoSEQ multiplex PCR; TCRdb holds only in-frame clones, not every one. V and J calls and clone size are those listed in that table; D and trimming were worked out from the DNA. This sample has about 43,000 clones, with 75% to 90% found just once. The sequenced sample consisted of peripheral blood. This clonotype originated in a woman of 80 years or more with active COVID-19.

The CDR3 DNA reads as TGTGCCAGCAGCCACGGTGGGACGGGGGAAAATCAGCCCCAGCATTTT. Translating gives CASSHGGTGENQPQHF. The chain carries TRBV7-9 and TRBJ1-5; TRBD1 is a possible D gene (5 bases). Germline V gives CDR1 SEHNR, CDR2 FQNEAQ (reference sequence). The ends were cut back, 5 bases at V and 4 bases at J, with 18 bases in the middle. CDR3 length: 16 residues. Filled out from reference TRBV7-9 and TRBJ1-5, the complete variable domain reads DTGVSQNPRHKITKRGQNVTFRCDPISEHNRLYWYRQTLGQGPEFLTYFQNEAQLEKSRLLSDRFSAERPKGSFSTLEIQRTEQGDSAMYLCASSHGGTGENQPQHFGDGTRLSIL.